This T cell receptor (beta chain) is from a study of blood T cell repertoires in COVID-19 (dated by TCRdb to the early 2020s). Broadly, across the study: Samples covering the acute and convalescent phases of COVID-19 were provided by collaborators in the United States, Italy and Spain. The samples were drawn from two sources: the first 160 participants of the ongoing ImmuneRACE study, and 950 to 1,500 subjects contributed by 6 global collaborators. The repertoires were released in a freely available public database meant as a resource for research on the immune response to SARS-CoV-2. A de-identified subject ID, COVID-19 status, age in years and sex were almost always included in the sample metadata. Where available, HLA class I and class II types were taken from metadata supplied by the sample provider and were not determined by assay-based typing. Subjects who had been exposed to COVID-19, were actively infected with it, or had recovered from it provided the deeply sampled blood TCRbeta repertoires that made up the dataset. The prospective study material was composed of cDNA or gDNA derived from T cells, B-cell-depleted T cells, or PBMCs. Study-wide findings and limitations: How much clinical and demographic metadata was included differed by source and by participant, and the metadata was provided uncurated.

Enrolling through a virtual design, the prospective study's participants ranged in age from roughly 18 to 100 years and lived across roughly 24 United States geographic areas. To assign participants to cohorts, the prospective study relied on clinical history that participants themselves reported in a screening survey and a study questionnaire. Recovered participants in ImmuneRACE Cohort 3 were defined as having two consecutive negative NP/OP PCR tests, clearance from a healthcare professional, or resolution of symptoms. In the prospective study, whole blood, serum and a nasopharyngeal or oropharyngeal swab were collected from each participant by mobile phlebotomists. Participants in the prospective study had the option to provide additional blood draws and questionnaires over an approximately 2-month period. Prospective study blood samples were shipped either frozen or at room temperature before DNA extraction.

Measured from the cysteine to the phenylalanine, the CDR3 is 15 residues long. The retained sequence is limited to the CDR3, 45 bases, with the frame set at the first base. The junction shows trimming of 6 bases on V and 0 bases on J, and the gene matches do not reach 5 bases of it. CDR1 and CDR2, per the germline V gene, are MNHEY and SVGAGI. TCRbeta CDR3 regions were amplified from genomic DNA by means of the immunoSEQ Assay, a bias-controlled multiplex PCR. Per the source publication's procedure: Nucleated cell counts per sample were estimated from amplification of reference gene primers within the assay. To quantify the absolute abundance of each unique TCRbeta CDR3 rearrangement, sequence reads were collapsed and filtered. For each sample, productive Simpson clonality was calculated as the square root of Simpson's diversity index over productive rearrangements. TCRdb retrieved this table from immuneACCESS and kept in-frame rearrangements only. Not all clones are present; in checked studies, unresolved V genes account for under half, and no reason is known for the remainder. The V and J calls and clone size are taken from that table; D and trimming were inferred from the DNA. This sample lists some 150,000 clones; about nine tenths were detected once. Around 4.2% of the sample goes to the ten largest clones.

Worth noting for this clone: Its cognate antigen has yet to be identified. There are no base qualities to consult, and no much larger clone falls within one base.

The origin of this receptor is a man aged 50 to 59 who had recovered from COVID-19. The sequence joins TRBV6-5 to TRBJ1-3; the central 7 bases match TRBD1. Source material: PBMCs or T cells enriched from blood (not recorded which). The DNA reads TGTGCCAGCAGCGTGGACAGGAGCTCTGGAAACACCATATATTTT. This sequence encodes CASSVDRSSGNTIYF.